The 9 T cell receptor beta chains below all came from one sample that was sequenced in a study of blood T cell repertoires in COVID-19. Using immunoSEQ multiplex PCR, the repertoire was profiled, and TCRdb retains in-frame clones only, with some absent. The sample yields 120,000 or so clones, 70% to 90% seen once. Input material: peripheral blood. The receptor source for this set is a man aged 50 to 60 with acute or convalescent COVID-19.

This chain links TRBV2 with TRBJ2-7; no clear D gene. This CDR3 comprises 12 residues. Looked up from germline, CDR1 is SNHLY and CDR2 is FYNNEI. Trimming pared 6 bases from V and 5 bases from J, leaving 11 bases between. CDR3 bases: TGTGCCAGCAGCGTCCCTTCTCACGAGCAGTACTTC. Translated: CASSVPSHEQYF.

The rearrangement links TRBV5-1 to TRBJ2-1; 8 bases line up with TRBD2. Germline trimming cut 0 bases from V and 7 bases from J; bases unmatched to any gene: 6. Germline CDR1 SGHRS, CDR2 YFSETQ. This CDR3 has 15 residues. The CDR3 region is CASSLASGRGNEQFF. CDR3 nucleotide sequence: TGCGCCAGCAGCTTGGCTAGCGGGCGGGGAAATGAGCAGTTCTTC.

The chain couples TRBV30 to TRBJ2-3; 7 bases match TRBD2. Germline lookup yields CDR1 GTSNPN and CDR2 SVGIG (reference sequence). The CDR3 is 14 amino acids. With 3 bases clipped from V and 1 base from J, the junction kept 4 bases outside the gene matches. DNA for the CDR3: TGTGCCTGGAGACTAGCGTCCCGCACAGATACGCAGTATTTT. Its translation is CAWRLASRTDTQYF.

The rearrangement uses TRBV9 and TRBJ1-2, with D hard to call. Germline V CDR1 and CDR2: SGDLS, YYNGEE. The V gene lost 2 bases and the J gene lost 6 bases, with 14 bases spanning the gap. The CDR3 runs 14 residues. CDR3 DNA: TGTGCCAGCAGCGTGGCCGTGGGGAGAAATGGCTACACCTTC. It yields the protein CASSVAVGRNGYTF.

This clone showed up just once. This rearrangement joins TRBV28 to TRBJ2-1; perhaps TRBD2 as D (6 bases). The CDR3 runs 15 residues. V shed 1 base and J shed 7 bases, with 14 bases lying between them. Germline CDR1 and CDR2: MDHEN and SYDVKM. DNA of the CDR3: TGTGCCAGCAGTTTATCCAGCGGGTTTAGGAATGAGCAGTTCTTC. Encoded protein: CASSLSSGFRNEQFF.

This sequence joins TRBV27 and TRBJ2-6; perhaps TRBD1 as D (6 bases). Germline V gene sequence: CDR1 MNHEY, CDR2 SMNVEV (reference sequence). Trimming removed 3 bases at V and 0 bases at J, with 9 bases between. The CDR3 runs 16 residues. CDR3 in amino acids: CASSFRGYSGANVLTF. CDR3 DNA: TGTGCCAGCAGTTTTAGGGGGTACTCTGGGGCCAACGTCCTGACTTTC.

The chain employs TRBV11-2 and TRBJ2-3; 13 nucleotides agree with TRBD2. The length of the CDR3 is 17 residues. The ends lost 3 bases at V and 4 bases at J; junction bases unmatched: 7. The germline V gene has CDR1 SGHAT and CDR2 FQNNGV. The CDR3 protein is CASSFGLAGVPADTQYF. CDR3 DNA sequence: TGTGCCAGCAGCTTTGGACTAGCGGGAGTACCCGCAGATACGCAGTATTTT.

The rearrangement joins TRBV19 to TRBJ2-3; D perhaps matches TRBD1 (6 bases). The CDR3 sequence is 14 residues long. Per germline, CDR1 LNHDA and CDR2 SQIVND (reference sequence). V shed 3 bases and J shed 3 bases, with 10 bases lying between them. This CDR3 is CASSMHRVTDTQYF. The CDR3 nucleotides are TGTGCCAGTAGTATGCACAGGGTTACAGATACGCAGTATTTT.

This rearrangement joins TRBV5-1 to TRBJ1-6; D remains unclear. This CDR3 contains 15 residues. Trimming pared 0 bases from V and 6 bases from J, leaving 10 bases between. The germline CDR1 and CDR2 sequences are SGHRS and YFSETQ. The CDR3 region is CASSLEGASNSPLHF. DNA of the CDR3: TGCGCCAGCAGCTTGGAAGGAGCTTCTAATTCACCCCTCCACTTT.